Presented here are 28 T cell receptor beta chains from one specimen sequenced in a study of radiation and T cells in renal cell carcinoma (dated by TCRdb to 2018 to 2020). The meaning of the sample's time point label: baseline pretreatment blood. What this sample's treatment or condition label stands for: 15 Gy SBRT to primary tumor, nephrectomy 4 weeks later. The method behind the library was the immunoSEQ multiplex PCR assay. The table was pulled from immuneACCESS by TCRdb, which kept in-frame rearrangements only. Such tables lose some clones; where checked, under half of the loss comes from unresolved V genes, and the rest has no known cause. This sample is represented by some 100,000 clones; over 75% of them were singletons. The ten biggest clones cover roughly 6.1% of the sample. The material was blood, obtained from a patient whose treatment included radiotherapy and nephrectomy. Receptors originate from a man between 60 and 75 years old with renal cell carcinoma.

The chain employs TRBV5-1 and TRBJ1-2, with D maybe TRBD1 (5 bases). Trimming took 0 bases from V and 6 from J, leaving 15 bases between them. Germline loops: CDR1 SGHRS, CDR2 YFSETQ. There are 15 residues in the CDR3. The CDR3 is CASSLASEGVNGYTF. The CDR3 DNA follows: TGCGCCAGCAGCTTGGCGTCAGAAGGGGTTAATGGCTACACCTTC.

The gene calls are TRBV9 and TRBJ1-2, with 8 bases that match TRBD1. The CDR3 loop spans 13 amino acids. Trimming removed 2 bases from V and 7 bases from J; junction bases left unmatched: 4. In germline, CDR1 is SGDLS, CDR2 YYNGEE. The CDR3 sequence is CASSVTGGFGYTF. In nucleotides, the CDR3 is TGTGCCAGCAGCGTTACAGGGGGATTTGGCTACACCTTC.

This clone has a single count. This chain links TRBV5-1 with TRBJ1-5; D is unresolved. The CDR3 covers 13 residues. Germline CDR1 reads SGHRS; CDR2 reads YFSETQ. V lost 0 bases and J lost 5, with 6 bases in between. CDR3 bases: TGCGCCAGCAGCTTGGAGGTAGATCAGCCCCAGCATTTT. Its translation is CASSLEVDQPQHF.

This chain links TRBV6-1 with TRBJ2-2; tentatively, D is TRBD2 (7 bases). Germline V gene data show CDR1 as MNHNS and CDR2 as SASEGT. The ends were cut back, 1 base at V and 3 bases at J, with 15 bases in the middle. The CDR3 length is 17 residues. CDR3 nucleotides: TGTGCCAGCAGTGAAGGGGGGGGCCCCTACTACACCGGGGAGCTGTTTTTT. Translating it yields CASSEGGGPYYTGELFF.

CDR3 coding DNA: TGTGCCAGCAACGACCCCAATTCTAGCTACAATGAGCAGTTCTTC. It translates to CASNDPNSSYNEQFF. This chain connects TRBV6-6 to TRBJ2-1, with unresolved D. The CDR3 is made up of 15 amino acids. V lost 7 bases and J 3 bases, leaving 16 bases between the germline ends. The germline V gene has CDR1 MNHNY and CDR2 SVGAGI (reference sequence).

J is TRBJ2-6 and V is TRBV28; tentatively, D is TRBD1 or TRBD2 (5 bases each). Looked up from germline, CDR1 is MDHEN and CDR2 is SYDVKM. The V end lost 8 bases, the J end lost 2 bases, and 19 bases lay between the germline ends. The CDR3 sequence is 17 residues long. DNA for the CDR3: TGTGCCAGCCGCCAAAGGGGAGCGAGTACTGGGGCCAACGTCCTGACTTTC. Translation: CASRQRGASTGANVLTF.

The chain couples TRBV29-1 to TRBJ1-3, with D perhaps matching TRBD1 (5 bases). Trimming removed 7 bases at V and 0 bases at J, with 16 bases between. The CDR3 contains 15 residues. In germline, CDR1 is SQVTM, CDR2 ANQGSEA. This CDR3 reads CSAGTGRHSGNTIYF. Written as DNA, the CDR3 is TGCAGCGCCGGCACGGGGCGCCACTCTGGAAACACCATATATTTT.

The V gene is TRBV12-5, the J gene TRBJ1-5, with unresolved D. The germline V gene has CDR1 LGHNT and CDR2 FRNRAP. The length of the CDR3 is 15 residues. Trimming removed 4 bases at V and 3 bases at J, with 13 bases between. The CDR3 nucleotides are TGTGCTAGTGGTTCTCCCCTCGGGGACAATCAGCCCCAGCATTTT. Translated, it gives CASGSPLGDNQPQHF.

This clone was seen only once. The chain recombines TRBV12-2 with TRBJ2-7; no DNA check was done on the table's D call, TRBD2. TRBV12-2 is described as a pseudogene. The CDR3 is 16 residues long. The CDR3: CASRLEAQSGVYEQYF. Here the CDR3 DNA reads TGTGCAAGTCGCTTAGAGGCGCAGAGCGGGGTTTACGAGCAGTACTTC.

This clone turned up a few times. The chain recombines TRBV28 with TRBJ1-5; D is unclear. CDR1 and CDR2 (germline): MDHEN, SYDVKM. V was trimmed by 6 bases and J by 1 base, leaving 13 bases between them. The CDR3 length is 15 residues. The CDR3 DNA is TGTGCCAGCAGCCCTCTATGGGGAAGCAATCAGCCCCAGCATTTT. This translates into CASSPLWGSNQPQHF.

J is TRBJ1-1 and V is TRBV27, with D perhaps TRBD1 (5 bases). Germline V gene lookup returns CDR1 MNHEY and CDR2 SMNVEV (reference sequence). The CDR3 length is 14 residues. Trimming pared 6 bases from V and 6 bases from J, leaving 17 bases between. The CDR3 sequence is CASRTWDRQAEAFF. The DNA of the CDR3 is TGTGCCAGCAGGACTTGGGACCGGCAAGCTGAAGCTTTCTTT.

There are a few counts of this clone. The gene calls are TRBV7-3 and TRBJ1-2; 7 bases fit TRBD1. The length of the CDR3 is 17 residues. The germline gives CDR1 SGHTA, CDR2 FQGTGA. V shed 4 bases and J 7 bases; nucleotides not matched to a gene: 18. The CDR3 DNA follows: TGTGCCAGCAGCTCCAGGGCCGTGAGGGGGCGCTTCTCTGGCTACACCTTC. It encodes CASSSRAVRGRFSGYTF.

The chain has TRBV28 and TRBJ2-4, with unresolved D. The V end lost 10 bases, the J end lost 0 bases, and 10 bases lay between the germline ends. Germline assignment: CDR1 MDHEN and CDR2 SYDVKM. The CDR3 is 13 amino acids. In nucleotides, the CDR3 is TGTGCCACTGTAGCTAGAGCCAAAAACATTCAGTACTTC. This translates into CATVARAKNIQYF.

This clone was detected once. The rearrangement links TRBV28 to TRBJ2-7; no reliable D call. Germline lookup yields CDR1 MDHEN and CDR2 SYDVKM. The CDR3 runs 14 residues. Trimming cost V 4 bases and J 3 bases, with 13 bases left between them. The CDR3 sequence is CASSYSRLNYEQYF. In DNA, the CDR3 is TGTGCCAGCAGTTATTCCAGGCTTAACTACGAGCAGTACTTC.

The CDR3 is CASSATRPDTQYF. Here the CDR3 DNA reads TGCGCCAGCAGTGCTACTAGACCCGATACGCAGTATTTT. The chain uses TRBV10-1 and TRBJ2-3; weak D call: TRBD2 (5 bases). V gave up 4 bases and J gave up 6 bases, with 11 bases separating them. This CDR3 region has 13 residues. Germline-derived CDR1 and CDR2 are WNHNN and SYGVQD (reference sequence).

This clone was observed a single time. The CDR3: CASSQEGRETQYF. CDR3 nucleotide sequence: TGCGCCAGCAGCCAAGAAGGGCGAGAGACCCAGTACTTC. The chain recombines TRBV4-3 with TRBJ2-5; no clear D. Germline V CDR1 and CDR2: LGHNA, YSLEER. With 0 bases removed from V and 4 bases from J, the gap between germline ends came to 6 bases. CDR3 size: 13 residues.

J is TRBJ2-3 and V is TRBV5-1; the match to TRBD2 covers 12 bases. CDR1 and CDR2 from the germline V gene are SGHRS and YFSETQ. CDR3 length: 15 residues. V shed 4 bases, J shed 10 bases, and the junction held 10 bases outside the gene matches. The CDR3 DNA sequence: TGCGCCAGCAGCCCCGGACTAGCGGGGCTCTCATCGCAGTATTTT. Its translation is CASSPGLAGLSSQYF.

This clone was seen more than once but under ten times. The CDR3 coding sequence is TGTGCCAGCAGCTTAGGGTGGGATGCCACTGAAGCTTTCTTT. This encodes CASSLGWDATEAFF. This chain joins TRBV13 and TRBJ1-1, with D hard to call. The germline gives CDR1 PRHDT, CDR2 FYEKMQ (reference sequence). There are 14 residues in the CDR3. Trimming removed 0 bases from V and 4 bases from J, with 9 bases in between.

The rearrangement uses TRBV28 and TRBJ2-3; TRBD2 might be the D (6 bases). The CDR3 consists of 15 residues. CDR1 MDHEN and CDR2 SYDVKM come from the germline V gene. V gave up 5 bases and J gave up 6 bases, with 18 bases separating them. The CDR3 protein is CASSPGTHTTDTQYF. The CDR3 nucleotides read TGTGCCAGCAGTCCCGGGACTCACACCACCGATACGCAGTATTTT.

The chain links TRBV30 to TRBJ1-2; maybe TRBD1 (6 bases). Germline CDR1 is GTSNPN and CDR2 is SVGIG (reference sequence). V was clipped by 3 bases and J by 8 bases, with 16 bases between them. The CDR3 length is 13 residues. The DNA of the CDR3 is TGTGCCTGGAGGGGCAGGGGTGTCGACGGCTACACCTTC. Residues: CAWRGRGVDGYTF.

The CDR3 protein is CAWDSGRLPTDTQYF. The CDR3 region has the DNA TGTGCCTGGGATAGCGGAAGGCTTCCCACAGATACGCAGTATTTT. This sequence joins TRBV30 and TRBJ2-3, with a possible D match to TRBD2 (6 bases). Germline V gives CDR1 GTSNPN, CDR2 SVGIG (reference sequence). The CDR3 covers 15 residues. V was cut by 5 bases and J by 2 bases, with 17 bases left in between.

At least ten counts were recorded for this clone. The rearrangement links TRBV4-2 to TRBJ2-2; 9 bases agree with TRBD2. Germline CDR1 is LGHNA and CDR2 is YNFKEQ. The ends lost 4 bases at V and 7 bases at J; junction bases unmatched: 4. The CDR3 sequence is 14 residues long. The CDR3 spells CASSRGTSSGELFF. The CDR3 DNA reads as TGTGCCAGCAGCCGGGGGACTAGCAGCGGGGAGCTGTTTTTT.

V gene TRBV19 combines with J gene TRBJ2-2; no reliable D call. In germline, CDR1 is LNHDA, CDR2 SQIVND (reference sequence). Trimming cost V 7 bases and J 5 bases, with 11 bases left between them. This CDR3 spans 13 amino acids. The CDR3 protein is CASTQRRTGELFF. The CDR3 DNA follows: TGTGCCAGTACCCAACGACGGACCGGGGAGCTGTTTTTT.

The V and J genes are TRBV6-5 and TRBJ2-7; either TRBD1 or TRBD2 may fit D (5 bases each). Trimming pared 3 bases from V and 8 bases from J, leaving 14 bases between. Germline lookup yields CDR1 MNHEY and CDR2 SVGAGI. This CDR3 comprises 13 residues. Written as DNA, the CDR3 is TGTGCCAGCAGTTATTCGATCGGGGCGAAGCAGTACTTC. Translated: CASSYSIGAKQYF.

This chain joins TRBV10-1 and TRBJ2-7, with D hard to call. Trimming took 0 bases from V and 5 from J, leaving 5 bases between them. Germline V lookup: CDR1 WNHNN, CDR2 SYGVQD (reference sequence). This CDR3 region has 12 residues. In DNA form, the CDR3 reads TGCGCCAGCAGTGAGTCTGAGGACGAGCAGTACTTC. This sequence encodes CASSESEDEQYF.

The chain carries TRBV19 and TRBJ2-3; D might be TRBD2 (6 bases). Germline V gene data show CDR1 as LNHDA and CDR2 as SQIVND (reference sequence). Trimming took off 2 bases at V and 4 bases at J, with 13 bases between the two ends. This CDR3 is built from 15 residues. The DNA for the CDR3 is TGTGCCAGTAGTATAACGCGGGCGGGGTCAGATACGCAGTATTTT. Translating gives CASSITRAGSDTQYF.

V gene TRBV7-2 combines with J gene TRBJ1-5; the D is unclear. The V gene's germline CDR1 is SGHTA and CDR2 FQGNSA. Trimming removed 0 bases from V and 4 bases from J, with 4 bases in between. The CDR3 has 13 residues. The CDR3 is CASSLAKNQPQHF. The CDR3 nucleotides read TGTGCCAGCAGCTTAGCTAAGAATCAGCCCCAGCATTTT. Full variable domain (outside the CDR3, taken from reference TRBV7-2 and TRBJ1-5): GAGVSQSPSNKVTEKGKDVELRCDPISGHTALYWYRQSLGQGLEFLIYFQGNSAPDKSGLPSDRFSAERTGGSVSTLTIQRTQQEDSAVYLCASSLAKNQPQHFGDGTRLSIL.

This rearrangement joins TRBV6-5 to TRBJ2-5; D could derive from TRBD1 or TRBD2 (5 bases each). V was shortened by 6 bases and J by 11 bases, with 19 bases between the two germline ends. The CDR3 is 13 residues long. CDR1 is MNHEY and CDR2 is SVGAGI in the germline V gene. The CDR3 nucleotides read TGTGCCAGCAGCGCCACCGAACTAGGGGAGCAGTACTTC. This gives the protein CASSATELGEQYF.